A single sample gave rise to the 16 T cell receptor beta chains below, sequenced in a study of T-cell memory formation after mild COVID-19. A single record per CDR3 protein comes from TCRdb applying MiXCR to the 5' RACE reads. In the table there are roughly 620,000 distinct CDR3 sequences, roughly 17% of which are singletons. Sequences were obtained from PBMCs or a T cell subset sorted from them (not recorded which). The receptors originated from an adult woman who had mild COVID-19 (a few samples of this study predate the infection). Cell type and time point are not known.

The chain employs TRBV6-6 and TRBJ2-3; 10 bases match TRBD2. CDR3 length equals 17 residues. V was clipped by 0 bases and J by 6 bases; unmatched bases: 9. Looked up from germline, CDR1 is MNHNY and CDR2 is SVGAGI (reference sequence). CDR3 sequence: CASSYSSSGGNPDTQYF. In DNA, the CDR3 is TGTGCCAGCAGTTACTCGTCTAGCGGGGGTAACCCGGATACGCAGTATTTT.

The chain combines TRBV29-1 with TRBJ2-5; D is uncertain. Germline V lookup: CDR1 SQVTM, CDR2 ANQGSEA. The CDR3 is made up of 12 amino acids. V was trimmed by 2 bases and J by 10 bases, leaving 14 bases between them. The DNA of the CDR3 is TGCAGCGTTGAACCCGAACGCCGCAACCAGTACTTC. It yields the protein CSVEPERRNQYF.

CDR3: CASSPLDSLADTQYF. DNA for the CDR3: TGTGCCAGTAGTCCCCTGGACAGCCTGGCCGATACGCAGTATTTT. The chain couples TRBV19 to TRBJ2-3; D might be TRBD1 (6 bases). Germline-derived CDR1 and CDR2 are LNHDA and SQIVND (reference sequence). The CDR3 runs 15 residues. Deletions cut 5 bases from V and 6 bases from J, with 18 bases between.

This clonotype turned up a few times. J is TRBJ1-6 and V is TRBV7-9; 10 bases are a match to TRBD1. Trimming took 4 bases from V and 10 from J; bases not matched to a gene: 7. CDR1 and CDR2 (germline): SEHNR, FQNEAQ (reference sequence). The CDR3 covers 15 residues. CDR3 bases: TGTGCCAGCAGCTCCGGGACAGGGGAGAACTCACCCCTCCACTTT. It encodes CASSSGTGENSPLHF.

The table lists this clonotype with a few counts. The chain uses TRBV5-1 and TRBJ2-3; TRBD1 aligns across 8 bases. The CDR3 sequence is 14 residues long. Germline CDR1 reads SGHRS; CDR2 reads YFSETQ. J lost 4 bases, V lost 6 bases, and 7 bases had no gene match. The CDR3 DNA sequence: TGCGCCAGCAAAGGACAGGGAGTTTCAGATACGCAGTATTTT. Translating gives CASKGQGVSDTQYF.

The chain recombines TRBV20-1 with TRBJ1-2; tentative D call: TRBD1 (5 bases). The germline V gene encodes CDR1 DFQATT and CDR2 SNEGSKA (reference sequence). Between the trimmed V and J ends, which lost 0 bases and 4 bases, there was a span of 18 bases. The CDR3 length is 16 residues. This CDR3 is CSARDQGPPRGYGYTF. In DNA, the CDR3 is TGCAGTGCTAGAGATCAGGGCCCCCCGCGAGGCTATGGCTACACCTTC.

This clonotype showed up just a few times. The chain carries TRBV12-3 or TRBV12-4 and TRBJ1-1; tentatively, D is TRBD1 (6 bases). Trimming cost V 3 bases and J 6 bases, with 14 bases left between them. There are 14 residues in the CDR3. CDR3 sequence: CASSFSDGGAEAFF. For the CDR3, the DNA is TGTGCCAGCAGTTTTTCGGACGGGGGCGCTGAAGCTTTCTTT.

This clonotype showed up many times. J is TRBJ1-4 and V is TRBV7-2; D is perhaps TRBD1 (6 bases). The CDR3 spans 16 residues. Per germline, CDR1 SGHTA and CDR2 FQGNSA. Trimming shortened V by 0 bases and J by 4 bases, and 12 bases separated the two germline ends. The DNA of the CDR3 is TGTGCCAGCAGCTTAGCCCCAGGACAGTTTAATGAAAAACTGTTTTTT. Residues: CASSLAPGQFNEKLFF.

This clonotype came up a few times. The rearrangement joins TRBV4-2 to TRBJ2-1, with 7 bases matching TRBD2. Trimming cost V 0 bases and J 4 bases; bases outside gene matches: 12. Germline V gene sequence: CDR1 LGHNA, CDR2 YNFKEQ. The length of the CDR3 is 18 residues. The DNA for the CDR3 is TGTGCCAGCAGCCAAGACACTAGCGCGACGGCCGGGTACAATGAGCAGTTCTTC. It encodes CASSQDTSATAGYNEQFF.

This clonotype was picked up a small number of times. The chain combines TRBV27 with TRBJ1-2; D might be TRBD1 (5 bases). Germline V gene lookup returns CDR1 MNHEY and CDR2 SMNVEV (reference sequence). The CDR3 is 12 amino acids. V was trimmed by 5 bases and J by 7 bases, leaving 11 bases between them. CDR3 DNA sequence: TGTGCCAGCAGTCCTGAGGGACGTGGCTACACCTTC. Its protein product is CASSPEGRGYTF.

There are a few counts of this clonotype. This chain uses TRBV5-1 with TRBJ2-7; 8 bases are a match to TRBD1. This CDR3 comprises 15 residues. The germline V gene has CDR1 SGHRS and CDR2 YFSETQ. The V gene end was trimmed by 5 bases and the J gene end by 6 bases; junction bases not matched to a gene: 13. CDR3 sequence (DNA): TGCGCCAGCAGTAAATCCGGACAGGGAAGGCTCGAGCAGTACTTC. Amino acids: CASSKSGQGRLEQYF.

This clonotype was detected only a few times. The chain uses TRBV12-3 or TRBV12-4 and TRBJ1-2, with a possible D match to TRBD1 (6 bases). The length of the CDR3 is 15 residues. V was trimmed by 3 bases and J by 4 bases, leaving 15 bases between them. CDR3 protein: CASSFQGRAVYGYTF. In DNA, the CDR3 is TGTGCCAGCAGTTTCCAGGGGAGAGCAGTCTATGGCTACACCTTC.

There are a few counts of this clonotype. The rearrangement uses TRBV5-4 and TRBJ1-1; D unresolved. The CDR3 is 11 amino acids. V lost 0 bases and J 8 bases, leaving 5 bases between the germline ends. Germline-derived CDR1 and CDR2 are SGHNT and YYREEE (reference sequence). The CDR3: CASSLDKEAFF. The CDR3 coding sequence is TGTGCCAGCAGCTTGGACAAAGAAGCTTTCTTT.

The chain joins TRBV15 to TRBJ1-2; a weak D match, TRBD1 (5 bases). Germline V lookup: CDR1 LNHNV, CDR2 YYDKDF (reference sequence). This CDR3 spans 14 amino acids. The V gene lost 3 bases and the J gene lost 5 bases, with 13 bases spanning the gap. The CDR3 region is CATSRDDGGYGYTF. CDR3 sequence (DNA): TGTGCCACCAGCAGGGACGACGGGGGGTATGGCTACACCTTC.

The gene calls are TRBV3-1 and TRBJ1-4; a weak D match, TRBD1 (5 bases). Germline assignment: CDR1 LGHDT and CDR2 YNNKEL (reference sequence). This CDR3 is 13 amino acids long. Between the trimmed V and J ends, which lost 4 bases and 8 bases, there was a span of 11 bases. The CDR3 region is CASSLGGSEKLFF. As DNA, the CDR3 is TGTGCCAGCAGCCTGGGGGGGTCCGAAAAACTGTTTTTT.

This clonotype was detected a few times. The chain employs TRBV7-8 and TRBJ1-6; 8 nucleotides align to TRBD1. Germline V CDR1 and CDR2: SGHVS, FQNEAQ. The CDR3 is 16 residues long. J gave up 9 bases and V 5 bases, and 12 bases lay outside the gene matches. In DNA, the CDR3 is TGTGCCAGCAGCCATGGACAGGGCCCGAGCGGTTCACCCCTCCACTTT. It is translated as CASSHGQGPSGSPLHF.